This TCR beta chain was captured in a study of memory CD4+ T cells and cytomegalovirus serostatus. Methods used by the authors: After removing out-of-frame reads, over 2 million distinct TCRbeta sequences remained. TCRdb keeps only in-frame clones here, not all; method: immunoSEQ multiplex PCR. The DNA was the basis for D and trimming; V, J and clone size are from that table. Of under 45,000 clones in the sample, approximately 80% were seen once. In regard to this clone: No antigen is known for it.

The germline gives CDR1 SGHNT, CDR2 YYREEE (reference sequence). Between the trimmed V and J ends, which lost 2 bases and 0 bases, there was a span of 6 bases. The CDR3 is 13 amino acids. The sort gate was single viable CD3+CD4+CD8-CD45RO+ cells for memory CD4+ T cells. Study-level results: The CMV-associated TCR signature appears largely within the CD4+ memory repertoire. CD4+ memory repertoires contained about two fifths of the roughly 160 reported CMV TCRbeta sequences.

The sample was memory CD4+ T cells from blood. V is TRBV5-4 and J is TRBJ2-7; perhaps TRBD1 as D (5 bases). This TCR was recovered from an adult in good health and CMV-seronegative. CDR3 in DNA: TGTGCCAGCAGCTTCAGGGACTCCTACGAGCAGTACTTC. It yields the protein CASSFRDSYEQYF.